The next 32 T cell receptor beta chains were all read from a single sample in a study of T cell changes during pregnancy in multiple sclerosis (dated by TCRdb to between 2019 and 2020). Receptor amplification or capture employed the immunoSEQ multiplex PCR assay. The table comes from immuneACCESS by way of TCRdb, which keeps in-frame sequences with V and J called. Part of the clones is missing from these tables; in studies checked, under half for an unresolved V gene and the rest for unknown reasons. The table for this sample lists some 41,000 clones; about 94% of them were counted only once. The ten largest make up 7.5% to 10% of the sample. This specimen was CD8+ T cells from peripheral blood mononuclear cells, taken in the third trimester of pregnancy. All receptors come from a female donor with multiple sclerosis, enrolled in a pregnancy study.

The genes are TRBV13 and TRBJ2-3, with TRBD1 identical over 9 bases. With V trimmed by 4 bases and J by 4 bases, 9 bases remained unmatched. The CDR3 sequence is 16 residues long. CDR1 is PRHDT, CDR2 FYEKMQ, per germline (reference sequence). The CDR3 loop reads CASSWEGTGNADTQYF. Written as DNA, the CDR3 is TGTGCCAGCAGCTGGGAGGGGACAGGGAATGCAGATACGCAGTATTTT.

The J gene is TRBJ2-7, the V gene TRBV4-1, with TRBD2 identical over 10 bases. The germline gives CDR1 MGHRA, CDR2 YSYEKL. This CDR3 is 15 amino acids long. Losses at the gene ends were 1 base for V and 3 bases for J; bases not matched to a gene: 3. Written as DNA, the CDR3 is TGCGCCAGCAGCCAAGTGGAGCGGGAGGGCTACGAGCAGTACTTC. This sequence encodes CASSQVEREGYEQYF.

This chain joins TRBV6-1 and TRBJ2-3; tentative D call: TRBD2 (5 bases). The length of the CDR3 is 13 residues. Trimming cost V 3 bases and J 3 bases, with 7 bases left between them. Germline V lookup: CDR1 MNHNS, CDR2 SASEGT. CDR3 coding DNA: TGTGCCAGCAGTGATCCGGGGACAGATACGCAGTATTTT. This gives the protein CASSDPGTDTQYF.

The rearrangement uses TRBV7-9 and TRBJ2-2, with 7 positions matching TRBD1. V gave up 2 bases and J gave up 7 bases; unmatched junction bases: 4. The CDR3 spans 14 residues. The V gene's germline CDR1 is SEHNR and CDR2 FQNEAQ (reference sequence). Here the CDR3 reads CASSLSTGFGELFF. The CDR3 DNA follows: TGTGCCAGCAGCTTATCGACAGGGTTCGGGGAGCTGTTTTTT.

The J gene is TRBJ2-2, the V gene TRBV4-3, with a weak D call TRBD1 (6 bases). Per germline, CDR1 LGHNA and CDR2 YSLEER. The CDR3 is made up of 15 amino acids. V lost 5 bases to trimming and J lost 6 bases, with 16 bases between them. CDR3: CASSGETSGAGELFF. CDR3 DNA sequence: TGCGCCAGCAGCGGAGAGACTTCAGGGGCCGGGGAGCTGTTTTTT.

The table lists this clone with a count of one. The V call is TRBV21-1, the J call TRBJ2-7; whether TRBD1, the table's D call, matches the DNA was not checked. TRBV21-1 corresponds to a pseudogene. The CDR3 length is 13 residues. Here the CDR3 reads CATTGRRDYEQYF. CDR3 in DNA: TGTGCCACTACAGGGAGACGGGACTACGAGCAGTACTTC.

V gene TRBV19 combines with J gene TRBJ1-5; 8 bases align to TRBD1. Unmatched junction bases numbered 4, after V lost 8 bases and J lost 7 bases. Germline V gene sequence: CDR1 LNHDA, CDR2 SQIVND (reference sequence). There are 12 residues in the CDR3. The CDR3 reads CASSTGVQPQHF. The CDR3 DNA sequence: TGTGCCAGTTCGACAGGGGTGCAGCCCCAGCATTTT.

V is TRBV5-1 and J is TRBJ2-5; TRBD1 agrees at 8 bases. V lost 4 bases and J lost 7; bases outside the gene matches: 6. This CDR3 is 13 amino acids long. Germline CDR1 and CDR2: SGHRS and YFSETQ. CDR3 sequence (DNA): TGCGCCAGCAGCCCCGACAGGGGTTGGACCCAGTACTTC. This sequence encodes CASSPDRGWTQYF.

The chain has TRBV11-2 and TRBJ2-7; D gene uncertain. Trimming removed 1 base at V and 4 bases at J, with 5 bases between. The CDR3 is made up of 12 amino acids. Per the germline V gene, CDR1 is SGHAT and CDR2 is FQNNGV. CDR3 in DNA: TGTGCCAGCAGCTTAGCGGGTTACGAGCAGTACTTC. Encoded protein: CASSLAGYEQYF.

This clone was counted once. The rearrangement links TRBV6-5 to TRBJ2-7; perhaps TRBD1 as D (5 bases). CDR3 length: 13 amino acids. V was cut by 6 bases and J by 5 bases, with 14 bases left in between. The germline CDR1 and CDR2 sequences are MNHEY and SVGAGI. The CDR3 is CASRPRVFHEQYF. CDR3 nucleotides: TGTGCCAGCAGGCCCAGGGTATTCCACGAGCAGTACTTC.

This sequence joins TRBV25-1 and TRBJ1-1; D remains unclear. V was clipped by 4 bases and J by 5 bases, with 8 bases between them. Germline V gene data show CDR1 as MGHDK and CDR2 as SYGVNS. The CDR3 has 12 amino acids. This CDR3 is CASSAAGTEAFF. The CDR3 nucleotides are TGTGCCAGCAGTGCGGCGGGAACTGAAGCTTTCTTT.

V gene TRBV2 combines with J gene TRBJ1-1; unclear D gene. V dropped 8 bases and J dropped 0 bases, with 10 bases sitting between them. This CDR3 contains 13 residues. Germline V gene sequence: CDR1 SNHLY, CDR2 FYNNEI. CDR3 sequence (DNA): TGTGCCAGCGAAGACATTTTGAACACTGAAGCTTTCTTT. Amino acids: CASEDILNTEAFF.

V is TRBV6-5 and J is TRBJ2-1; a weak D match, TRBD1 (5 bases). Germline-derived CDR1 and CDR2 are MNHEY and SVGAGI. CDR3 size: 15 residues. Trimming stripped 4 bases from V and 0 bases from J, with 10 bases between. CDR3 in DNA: TGTGCCAGCAGTTTCGCAGGGAACTCCTACAATGAGCAGTTCTTC. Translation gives CASSFAGNSYNEQFF.

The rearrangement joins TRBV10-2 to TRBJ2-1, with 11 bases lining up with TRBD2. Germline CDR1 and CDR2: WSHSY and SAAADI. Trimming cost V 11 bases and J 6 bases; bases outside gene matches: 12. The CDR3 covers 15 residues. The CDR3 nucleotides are TGCGCCTCCCTCCCTCTAGCGGGAGGAGGCAATGAGCAGTTCTTC. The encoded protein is CASLPLAGGGNEQFF.

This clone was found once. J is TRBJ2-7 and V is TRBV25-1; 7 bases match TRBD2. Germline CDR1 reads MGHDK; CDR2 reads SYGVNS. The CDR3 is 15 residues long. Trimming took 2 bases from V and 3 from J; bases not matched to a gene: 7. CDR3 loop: CASSEPGGGFYEQYF. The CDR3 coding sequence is TGTGCCAGCAGTGAACCTGGCGGGGGATTCTACGAGCAGTACTTC.

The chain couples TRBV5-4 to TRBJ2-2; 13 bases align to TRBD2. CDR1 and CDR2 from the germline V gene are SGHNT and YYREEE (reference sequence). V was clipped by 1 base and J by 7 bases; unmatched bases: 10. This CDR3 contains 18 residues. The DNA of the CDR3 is TGTGCCAGCAGCTTGTTAGGACTAGCGGGAGAAAAAGACGGGGAGCTGTTTTTT. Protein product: CASSLLGLAGEKDGELFF.

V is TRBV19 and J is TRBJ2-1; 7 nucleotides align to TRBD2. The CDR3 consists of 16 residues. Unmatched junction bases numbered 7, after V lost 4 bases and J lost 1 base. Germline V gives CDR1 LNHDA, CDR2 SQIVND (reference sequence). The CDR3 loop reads CASSRGGSLSYNEQFF. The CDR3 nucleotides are TGTGCCAGTAGTAGGGGGGGGAGTCTGTCCTACAATGAGCAGTTCTTC.

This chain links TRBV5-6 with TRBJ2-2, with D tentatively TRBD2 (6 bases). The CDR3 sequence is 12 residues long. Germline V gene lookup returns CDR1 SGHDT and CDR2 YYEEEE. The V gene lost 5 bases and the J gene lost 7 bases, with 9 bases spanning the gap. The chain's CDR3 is CASSSGVGELFF. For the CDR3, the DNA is TGTGCCAGCAGTTCGGGGGTCGGGGAGCTGTTTTTT.

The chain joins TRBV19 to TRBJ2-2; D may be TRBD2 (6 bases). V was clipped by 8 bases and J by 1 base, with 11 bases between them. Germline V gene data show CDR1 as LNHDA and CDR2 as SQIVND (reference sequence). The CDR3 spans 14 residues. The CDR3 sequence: CASGWGVNTGELFF. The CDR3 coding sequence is TGTGCCAGTGGATGGGGGGTGAACACCGGGGAGCTGTTTTTT.

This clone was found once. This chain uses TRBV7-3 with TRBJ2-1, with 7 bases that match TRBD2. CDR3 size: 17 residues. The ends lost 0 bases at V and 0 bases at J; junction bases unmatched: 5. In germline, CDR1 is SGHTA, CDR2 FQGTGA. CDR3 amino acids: CASSLTGDYLSYNEQFF. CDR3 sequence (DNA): TGTGCCAGCAGCTTAACGGGGGACTACCTCTCCTACAATGAGCAGTTCTTC.

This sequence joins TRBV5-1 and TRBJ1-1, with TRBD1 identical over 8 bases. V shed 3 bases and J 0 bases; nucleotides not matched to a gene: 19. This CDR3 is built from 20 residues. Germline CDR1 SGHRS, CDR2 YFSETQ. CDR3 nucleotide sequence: TGCGCCAGCAGCTCGTTCTGGGACAGGAGCGTAGGAGCCATGAACACTGAAGCTTTCTTT. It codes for CASSSFWDRSVGAMNTEAFF.

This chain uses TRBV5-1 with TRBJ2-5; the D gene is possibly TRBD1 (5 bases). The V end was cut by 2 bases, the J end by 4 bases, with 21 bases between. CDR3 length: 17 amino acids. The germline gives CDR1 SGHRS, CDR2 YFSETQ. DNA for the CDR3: TGCGCCAGCAGCTTTTTCCCCAATCAGGGTGGAAGAGAGACCCAGTACTTC. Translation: CASSFFPNQGGRETQYF. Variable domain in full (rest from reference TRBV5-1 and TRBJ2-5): KAGVTQTPRYLIKTRGQQVTLSCSPISGHRSVSWYQQTPGQGLQFLFEYFSETQRNKGNFPGRFSGRQFSNSRSEMNVSTLELGDSALYLCASSFFPNQGGRETQYFGPGTRLLVL.

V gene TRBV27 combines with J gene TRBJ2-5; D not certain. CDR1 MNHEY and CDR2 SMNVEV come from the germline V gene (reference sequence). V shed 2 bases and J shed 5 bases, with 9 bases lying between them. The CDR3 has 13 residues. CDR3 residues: CASSLNQWETQYF. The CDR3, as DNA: TGTGCCAGCAGTTTAAACCAGTGGGAGACCCAGTACTTC.

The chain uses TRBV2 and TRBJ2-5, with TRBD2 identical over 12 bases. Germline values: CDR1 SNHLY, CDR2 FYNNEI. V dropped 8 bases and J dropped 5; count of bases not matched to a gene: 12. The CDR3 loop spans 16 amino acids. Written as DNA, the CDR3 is TGTGCCAGCCTCGGACTAGCGGGGAGGGGGGGTGAGACCCAGTACTTC. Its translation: CASLGLAGRGGETQYF. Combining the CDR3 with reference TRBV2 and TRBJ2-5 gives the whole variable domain EPEVTQTPSHQVTQMGQEVILRCVPISNHLYFYWYRQILGQKVEFLVSFYNNEISEKSEIFDDQFSVERPDGSNFTLKIRSTKLEDSAMYFCASLGLAGRGGETQYFGPGTRLLVL.

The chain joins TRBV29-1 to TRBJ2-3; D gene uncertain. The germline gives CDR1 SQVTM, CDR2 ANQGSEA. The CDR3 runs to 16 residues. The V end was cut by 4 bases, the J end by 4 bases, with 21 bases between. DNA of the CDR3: TGCAGCGTTGTAGCTCCCCAGCCCAATAGCCCAGATACGCAGTATTTT. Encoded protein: CSVVAPQPNSPDTQYF.

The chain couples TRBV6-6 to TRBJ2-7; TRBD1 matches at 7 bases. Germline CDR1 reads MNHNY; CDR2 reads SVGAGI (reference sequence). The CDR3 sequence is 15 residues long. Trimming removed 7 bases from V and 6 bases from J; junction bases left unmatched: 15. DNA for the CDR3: TGTGCCAGCACCGTATTTCGGACAGGAGATCTCGAGCAGTACTTC. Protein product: CASTVFRTGDLEQYF.

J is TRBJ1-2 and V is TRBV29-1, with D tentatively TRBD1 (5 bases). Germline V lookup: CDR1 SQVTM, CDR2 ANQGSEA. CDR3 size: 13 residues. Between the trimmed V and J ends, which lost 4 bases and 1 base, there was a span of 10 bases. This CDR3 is CSVVGRGNYGYTF. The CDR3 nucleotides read TGCAGCGTTGTGGGGAGGGGTAACTATGGCTACACCTTC.

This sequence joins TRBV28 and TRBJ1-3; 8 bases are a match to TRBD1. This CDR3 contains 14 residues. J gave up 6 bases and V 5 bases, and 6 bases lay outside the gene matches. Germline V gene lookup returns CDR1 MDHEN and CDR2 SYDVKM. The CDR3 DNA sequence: TGTGCCAGCAGTCTGACAGGGGCCCAAAACACCATATATTTT. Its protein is CASSLTGAQNTIYF.

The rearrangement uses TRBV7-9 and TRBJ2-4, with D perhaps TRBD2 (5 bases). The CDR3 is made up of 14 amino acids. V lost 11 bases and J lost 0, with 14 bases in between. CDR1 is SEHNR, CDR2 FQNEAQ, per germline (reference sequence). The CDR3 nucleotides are TGTGCCGTCGGGGTTCCCCTAGCCAAAAACATTCAGTACTTC. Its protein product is CAVGVPLAKNIQYF. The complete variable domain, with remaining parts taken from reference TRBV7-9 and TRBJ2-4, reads DTGVSQNPRHKITKRGQNVTFRCDPISEHNRLYWYRQTLGQGPEFLTYFQNEAQLEKSRLLSDRFSAERPKGSFSTLEIQRTEQGDSAMYLCAVGVPLAKNIQYFGAGTRLSVL.

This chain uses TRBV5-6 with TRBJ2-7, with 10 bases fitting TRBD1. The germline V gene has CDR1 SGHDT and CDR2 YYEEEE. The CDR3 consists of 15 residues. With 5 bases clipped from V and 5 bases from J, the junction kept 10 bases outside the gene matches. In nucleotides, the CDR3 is TGTGCCAGCAGATATTCCGGGACAGGGGCTGACGAGCAGTACTTC. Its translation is CASRYSGTGADEQYF.

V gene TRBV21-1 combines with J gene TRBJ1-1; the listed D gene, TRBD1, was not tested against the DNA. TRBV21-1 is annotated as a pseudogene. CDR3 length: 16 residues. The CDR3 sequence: CASSKGRRVMNTEAFF. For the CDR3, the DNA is TGTGCCAGCAGCAAAGGTCGCAGGGTGATGAACACTGAAGCTTTCTTT.

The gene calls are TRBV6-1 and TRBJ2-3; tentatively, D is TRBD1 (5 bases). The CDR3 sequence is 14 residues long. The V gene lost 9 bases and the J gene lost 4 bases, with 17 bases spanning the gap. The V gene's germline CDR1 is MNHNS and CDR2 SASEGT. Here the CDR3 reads CASHPQGRSDTQYF. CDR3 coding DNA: TGTGCCAGTCATCCTCAGGGCAGATCAGATACGCAGTATTTT.